This T cell receptor (beta chain) was recorded in a study of blood T cell repertoires in COVID-19. Study as a whole: The origin of the acute and convalescent COVID-19 samples was the United States, Italy and Spain.

V shed 2 bases and J 4 bases; nucleotides not matched to a gene: 5. The germline V gene has CDR1 MNHEY and CDR2 SMNVEV (reference sequence). CDR3 length: 15 amino acids. In the authors' methods: Amplifying reference gene primers gave estimates of nucleated cell counts. The assay was immunoSEQ multiplex PCR, and TCRdb's table has in-frame clones only and misses some. V and J calls and clone size are given by that table; D and trimming were obtained from the DNA. The sample has approximately 200,000 clones, about 85% seen once. This TCR was sampled from a man in his fifties who had recovered from COVID-19. Sample: peripheral blood. The chain joins TRBV27 to TRBJ2-1, with TRBD1 matching over 7 bases. CDR3 amino acids: CASSLKGQSYNEQFF. The CDR3 DNA reads TGTGCCAGCAGTTTAAAGGGACAGTCATACAATGAGCAGTTCTTC.